This entry features one TCR beta chain sequence. The data derive from a study of blood T cell repertoires in COVID-19. Study in general: The samples span acute and convalescent COVID-19 from the United States, Italy and Spain. The analysed material was cDNA or gDNA that came from T cells, B-cell-depleted T cells, or PBMCs.

Per the study methods: Nucleated cell number was recorded as an estimate derived from reference gene primer amplification. TCRdb's table, derived via immunoSEQ multiplex PCR, lists solely in-frame clones and lacks some. V and J calls and clone size follow that table, whereas D and trimming were derived from the DNA. The profile shows about 24,000 clones, roughly nine tenths of them singletons. The V segment lost 8 bases and the J segment 6 bases; nucleotides outside the gene matches: 11. Germline V gives CDR1 LGHNA, CDR2 YSLEER. This CDR3 comprises 14 residues. The clonotype was recovered from a man aged 45 to 65 with active COVID-19. Source material: peripheral blood. This chain joins TRBV4-3 and TRBJ2-7; 9 bases are shared with TRBD2. CDR3 nucleotide sequence: TGCGCCAGCTCCCTACGAGGAGCGGGAGGCGAGCAGTACTTC. Translation: CASSLRGAGGEQYF.